The 26 T cell receptor beta chains in this list originate from one sample, sequenced in a study of T cells in Graves' hyperthyroidism and ophthalmopathy. Researchers amplified the TCR beta CDR3 regions from RNA transcripts. In the first-round RT-PCR of the TCR CDR3, the HTBI primer set was used. MiXCR was run by TCRdb on the multiplex PCR reads, yielding one entry per CDR3 protein. The table has around 420,000 distinct CDR3 sequences, about a sixth seen once. Sequenced material: blood. The source of these receptors is a woman between 18 and 30 years old with Graves' hyperthyroidism.

This clonotype showed up just a few times. This rearrangement joins TRBV11-2 to TRBJ2-3; 8 bases align to TRBD2. V dropped 6 bases and J dropped 6; count of bases not matched to a gene: 14. The germline V gene has CDR1 SGHAT and CDR2 FQNNGV. The CDR3 is 16 amino acids. This CDR3 is CASSYPGGGFTDTQYF. CDR3 in DNA: TGTGCCAGCAGTTACCCGGGGGGGGGTTTCACTGATACGCAGTATTTT.

This clonotype was recorded at least ten times. The junction and the germline gene differ at one end; a read error may be behind it. V usage is TRBV28 and J usage is TRBJ1-5, with a weak D call TRBD1 (5 bases). Germline CDR1 and CDR2: MDHEN and SYDVKM. The CDR3 runs to 13 residues. CDR3 sequence reads: CASSLGGTQPQHF. The CDR3 region has the DNA TGCGCCAGCAGCTTGGGAGGGACTCAGCCCCAGCATTTT.

This clonotype was observed a handful of times. V gene TRBV11-3 combines with J gene TRBJ2-3, with D tentatively TRBD1 or TRBD2 (6 bases each). The CDR3 totals 15 residues. Trimming removed 9 bases from V and 5 bases from J, with 21 bases in between. Germline CDR1 SGHNT, CDR2 YENEEA. The chain's CDR3 is CASPPRGRVGDTQYF. The CDR3 DNA is TGTGCCAGTCCGCCCCGGGGGCGCGTGGGAGATACGCAGTATTTT.

This clonotype was observed at least ten times. The J gene is TRBJ2-1, the V gene TRBV7-2; 9 bases match TRBD2. V was pared by 5 bases and J by 9 bases, with 14 bases of the junction left unmatched. Germline CDR1 is SGHTA and CDR2 is FQGNSA. The CDR3 has 16 amino acids. CDR3 residues: CASSPRKRGELGEQFF. The DNA for the CDR3 is TGTGCCAGCAGCCCGCGCAAGCGGGGGGAATTAGGTGAGCAGTTCTTC.

The chain uses TRBV6-2 or TRBV6-3 and TRBJ1-2; maybe TRBD1 (5 bases). V gave up 3 bases and J gave up 4 bases, with 15 bases separating them. The CDR3 covers 15 residues. Germline V gene sequence: CDR1 MNHEY, CDR2 SVGEGT. CDR3 loop: CASSYSGAAIYGYTF. CDR3 nucleotide sequence: TGTGCCAGCAGTTATAGCGGGGCAGCGATCTATGGCTACACCTTC.

In its sample, this clonotype was seen a few times. The V gene is TRBV29-1, the J gene TRBJ2-7, with D possibly matching TRBD2 (7 bases). The CDR3 contains 13 residues. CDR1 and CDR2 from the germline V gene are SQVTM and ANQGSEA. The V and J ends lost 7 bases and 8 bases respectively, with 21 bases between them. CDR3 DNA sequence: TGCAGCGCCCAAAGGGCGGGGGCCCACAAGCAGTACTTC. Translating gives CSAQRAGAHKQYF.

Many counts were recorded for this clonotype. The V and J genes are TRBV27 and TRBJ2-3; D is uncertain. The CDR3 is made up of 12 amino acids. V was cut by 5 bases and J by 3 bases, with 6 bases left in between. Per the germline V gene, CDR1 is MNHEY and CDR2 is SMNVEV (reference sequence). The CDR3 DNA reads as TGTGCCAGCAGTCGGCAGACAGATACGCAGTATTTT. Amino acid sequence: CASSRQTDTQYF.

The chain recombines TRBV15 with TRBJ2-1; TRBD2 matches 10 bases. Per the germline V gene, CDR1 is LNHNV and CDR2 is YYDKDF (reference sequence). CDR3 length: 15 amino acids. Losses at the gene ends were 1 base for V and 8 bases for J; bases not matched to a gene: 5. As DNA, the CDR3 is TGTGCCACCAGCAGAGTGGCTAGCGGGAGCGATGAGCAGTTCTTC. It translates to CATSRVASGSDEQFF.

In this sample, this clonotype turned up many times. The chain links TRBV7-9 to TRBJ2-7; the D call may be TRBD1 or TRBD2 (5 bases each). The CDR3 contains 15 residues. The germline V and J ends were trimmed by 4 bases and 6 bases, with 19 bases remaining between them. Germline V gene data show CDR1 as SEHNR and CDR2 as FQNEAQ (reference sequence). Here the CDR3 reads CASSSPGPGFGEQYF. CDR3 DNA sequence: TGTGCCAGCAGCTCACCGGGACCGGGCTTCGGCGAGCAGTACTTC.

This clonotype has a single count. It may be a read error: a sequence one base away is much more abundant. The rearrangement joins TRBV7-2 to TRBJ1-3, with TRBD1 as a possible D gene (5 bases). The germline gives CDR1 SGHTA, CDR2 FQGNSA. This CDR3 has 18 residues. The CDR3 bases are TGTGCCAGCAGCTTAGTCGGGGGACTGGGAATGGCTGGAAGCACCATATATTTT. It specifies CASSLVGGLGMAGSTIYF. Full variable domain (remainder filled in from reference TRBV7-2 and TRBJ1-3): GAGVSQSPSNKVTEKGKDVELRCDPISGHTALYWYRQSLGQGLEFLIYFQGNSAPDKSGLPSDRFSAERTGGSVSTLTIQRTQQEDSAVYLCASSLVGGLGMAGSTIYFGEGSWLTVV.

This clonotype appeared a few times. The chain employs TRBV19 and TRBJ1-4; D perhaps matches TRBD1 (5 bases). Germline V CDR1 and CDR2: LNHDA, SQIVND (reference sequence). The CDR3 has 15 residues. V shed 3 bases and J shed 6 bases, with 14 bases lying between them. The CDR3 sequence: CASSIRRGTDEKLFF. DNA for the CDR3: TGTGCCAGTAGTATCCGCCGGGGGACGGATGAAAAACTGTTTTTT.

This clonotype occurred many times. The gene calls are TRBV2 and TRBJ2-5; D is perhaps TRBD2 (7 bases). The CDR3 spans 15 residues. The V and J ends lost 7 bases and 2 bases respectively, with 17 bases between them. The V gene's germline CDR1 is SNHLY and CDR2 FYNNEI. This CDR3 is CASTNLGGLQETQYF. CDR3 nucleotides: TGTGCCAGCACCAACTTGGGGGGGCTTCAAGAGACCCAGTACTTC.

V gene TRBV6-6 combines with J gene TRBJ2-7; D is perhaps TRBD1 or TRBD2 (5 bases each). V was cut by 0 bases and J by 7 bases, with 19 bases left in between. This CDR3 is built from 16 residues. CDR1 is MNHNY and CDR2 is SVGAGI in the germline V gene (reference sequence). The CDR3 DNA reads TGTGCCAGCAGTTACTCCGGGACCCGTAGAGCCGATGAGCAGTACTTC. Its protein is CASSYSGTRRADEQYF.

This clonotype came up many times. This chain links TRBV20-1 with TRBJ1-1, with D hard to call. In germline, CDR1 is DFQATT, CDR2 SNEGSKA (reference sequence). CDR3 length: 13 residues. V lost 5 bases and J lost 6, with 16 bases in between. The CDR3 protein is CSAPSGIRAEAFF. CDR3 in DNA: TGCAGTGCTCCCAGTGGGATACGGGCTGAAGCTTTCTTT.

This clonotype has just a few counts. The genes are TRBV19 and TRBJ1-1; D possibly corresponds to TRBD1 (5 bases). This CDR3 is 14 amino acids long. The germline V and J ends were trimmed by 2 bases and 1 base, with 8 bases remaining between them. Germline CDR1 is LNHDA and CDR2 is SQIVND (reference sequence). CDR3 region: CASSIPGRNTEAFF. The CDR3 nucleotides are TGTGCCAGTAGTATACCGGGACGGAACACTGAAGCTTTCTTT.

This clonotype was observed a handful of times. This sequence joins TRBV3-1 and TRBJ2-1, with D possibly matching TRBD1 (7 bases). The CDR3 contains 15 residues. Trimming stripped 3 bases from V and 5 bases from J, with 14 bases between. The germline V gene encodes CDR1 LGHDT and CDR2 YNNKEL (reference sequence). The CDR3 protein is CASSHWRGRHNEQFF. CDR3 sequence (DNA): TGTGCCAGCAGCCACTGGAGGGGGCGCCACAATGAGCAGTTCTTC.

This clonotype was detected once. A much larger clonotype is one base distant, so this may be a read error. The CDR3 here is CTSSRVRLGGELFF. DNA for the CDR3: TGTACCAGCAGCCGGGTCCGCCTGGGCGGGGAGCTGTTTTTT. V and J are TRBV27 and TRBJ2-2; D gene unclear. This CDR3 has 14 amino acids. The germline gives CDR1 MNHEY, CDR2 SMNVEV (reference sequence).

This clonotype showed up many times. This chain connects TRBV20-1 to TRBJ2-7, with D perhaps TRBD1 (6 bases). V was pared by 0 bases and J by 3 bases, with 12 bases between. In germline, CDR1 is DFQATT, CDR2 SNEGSKA (reference sequence). CDR3 length: 14 residues. In DNA form, the CDR3 reads TGCAGTGCTAGAGATCAGGGGAGCGGCTACGAGCAGTACTTC. It codes for CSARDQGSGYEQYF.

This clonotype was picked up many times. The chain employs TRBV6-1 and TRBJ2-7; D tentatively fits TRBD1 or TRBD2 (7 bases each). Germline CDR1 reads MNHNS; CDR2 reads SASEGT. The CDR3 is 16 amino acids. V was clipped by 3 bases and J by 4 bases, with 19 bases between them. The CDR3: CASSDFGGQGGYEQYF. The CDR3 DNA follows: TGTGCCAGCAGTGATTTCGGAGGTCAGGGGGGGTACGAGCAGTACTTC.

This clonotype was detected many times. The V and J genes are TRBV6-1 and TRBJ2-1, with 9 bases aligning to TRBD2. V lost 1 base to trimming and J lost 7 bases; unmatched junction nucleotides: 8. CDR1 and CDR2 (germline): MNHNS, SASEGT. The length of the CDR3 is 16 residues. CDR3 loop: CASSEVGSGSGNEQFF. The CDR3 DNA follows: TGTGCCAGCAGTGAAGTTGGTAGCGGGAGTGGGAATGAGCAGTTCTTC.

This clonotype showed up many times. J is TRBJ1-5 and V is TRBV7-2, with a possible D match to TRBD1 (5 bases). V was trimmed by 1 base and J by 3 bases, leaving 10 bases between them. The CDR3 runs to 15 residues. CDR1 and CDR2 from the germline V gene are SGHTA and FQGNSA. This chain's CDR3 is CASSLVARVNQPQHF. The CDR3 coding sequence is TGTGCCAGCAGCTTAGTTGCCAGGGTCAATCAGCCCCAGCATTTT.

This clonotype came up many times. This chain joins TRBV6-1 and TRBJ1-2; 7 bases align to TRBD1. Germline V gives CDR1 MNHNS, CDR2 SASEGT. This CDR3 is 16 amino acids long. V dropped 5 bases and J dropped 2; count of bases not matched to a gene: 11. The CDR3, as DNA: TGTGCCAGCAGTAACCCGACAGGGAGTTTAAACTATGGCTACACCTTC. Amino acid sequence: CASSNPTGSLNYGYTF.

This clonotype has just a few counts. The chain couples TRBV7-8 to TRBJ1-5; TRBD1 agrees at 7 bases. Germline V CDR1 and CDR2: SGHVS, FQNEAQ. The CDR3 totals 15 residues. J gave up 4 bases and V 6 bases, and 9 bases lay outside the gene matches. CDR3 in amino acids: CASSSTGVANQPQHF. The CDR3 region has the DNA TGTGCCAGCAGTTCAACAGGGGTGGCTAATCAGCCCCAGCATTTT.

This sequence joins TRBV7-8 and TRBJ1-4, with D perhaps matching TRBD1 (5 bases). Germline loops: CDR1 SGHVS, CDR2 FQNEAQ. The CDR3 runs to 15 residues. Trimming pared 4 bases from V and 1 base from J, leaving 10 bases between. CDR3 loop: CASSSGVQTNEKLFF. The DNA of the CDR3 is TGTGCCAGCAGCTCGGGGGTGCAAACTAATGAAAAACTGTTTTTT.

Ten or more counts support this clonotype. This chain joins TRBV24-1 and TRBJ1-1; 11 bases match TRBD1. CDR1 is KGHDR, CDR2 SFDVKD, per germline. CDR3 length: 16 residues. V dropped 4 bases and J dropped 5; count of bases not matched to a gene: 8. CDR3 region: CATSDGTGGVRTEAFF. The CDR3 DNA is TGTGCCACCAGTGACGGGACAGGGGGAGTGAGGACTGAAGCTTTCTTT.

This clonotype was counted at least ten times. The chain couples TRBV27 to TRBJ2-1; 11 bases are shared with TRBD2. Germline CDR1 reads MNHEY; CDR2 reads SMNVEV (reference sequence). The CDR3 has 17 residues. V lost 3 bases to trimming and J lost 0 bases; unmatched junction nucleotides: 4. The CDR3 DNA sequence: TGTGCCAGCAGTTTCAGACTAGCGGGGAGCTCCTACAATGAGCAGTTCTTC. Translated, it gives CASSFRLAGSSYNEQFF.